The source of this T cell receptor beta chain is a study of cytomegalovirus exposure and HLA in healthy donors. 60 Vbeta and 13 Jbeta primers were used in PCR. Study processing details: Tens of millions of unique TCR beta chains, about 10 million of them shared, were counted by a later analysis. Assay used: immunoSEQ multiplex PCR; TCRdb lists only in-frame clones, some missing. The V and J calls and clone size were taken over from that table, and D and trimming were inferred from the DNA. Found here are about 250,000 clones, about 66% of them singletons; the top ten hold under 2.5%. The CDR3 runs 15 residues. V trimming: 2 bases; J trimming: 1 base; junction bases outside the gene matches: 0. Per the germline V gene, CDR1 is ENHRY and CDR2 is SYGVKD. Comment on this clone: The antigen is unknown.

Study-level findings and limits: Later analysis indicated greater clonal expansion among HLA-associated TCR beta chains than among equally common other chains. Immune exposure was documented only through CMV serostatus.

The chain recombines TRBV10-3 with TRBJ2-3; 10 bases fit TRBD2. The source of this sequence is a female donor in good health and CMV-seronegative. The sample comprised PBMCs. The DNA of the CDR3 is TGTGCCATCAGTGAGACTAGCGGGGGCACAGATACGCAGTATTTT. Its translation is CAISETSGGTDTQYF.